One and the same sample provided the 28 T cell receptor beta chains below, sequenced in a study of T-cell reconstitution after alpha-beta-depleted transplantation in children. During its preparation, the TCRbeta library received unique molecular identifiers. TCRdb used MiXCR to reprocess the PCR reads, holding one entry per CDR3 protein. The table has over 450,000 distinct CDR3 sequences, about 10% seen once. The sequenced sample was PBMCs, obtained before TCRalphabeta/CD19-depleted stem cell transplant. Receptors were obtained from a child under 10 years old with inherited bone marrow failure, due to receive a stem cell transplant.

There are many counts of this clonotype. The genes are TRBV29-1 and TRBJ2-3; 9 nucleotides agree with TRBD1. Germline lookup yields CDR1 SQVTM and CDR2 ANQGSEA. The junction had 9 bases not matched to a gene; V was cut back by 7 bases and J by 4 bases. This CDR3 comprises 14 residues. The CDR3, as DNA: TGCAGCGCCCAGGCCGGACAGGGGCCAGATACGCAGTATTTT. Translation gives CSAQAGQGPDTQYF.

The chain combines TRBV6-5 with TRBJ2-7; the match to TRBD1 covers 7 bases. Germline V lookup: CDR1 MNHEY, CDR2 SVGAGI. The CDR3 totals 16 residues. The V and J ends lost 4 bases and 6 bases, in that order; junction bases with no gene match: 15. Written as DNA, the CDR3 is TGTGCCAGCAGTTGCGTAGGACAGGTTCCCCCCTCCGAGCAGTACTTC. Its protein product is CASSCVGQVPPSEQYF.

This clonotype has a count of ten or more. J is TRBJ2-7 and V is TRBV29-1, with D maybe TRBD2 (5 bases). V was cut by 5 bases and J by 4 bases, with 15 bases left in between. This CDR3 has 13 residues. Germline V gene sequence: CDR1 SQVTM, CDR2 ANQGSEA. CDR3 sequence: CSVFAGSGYEQYF. The CDR3 DNA follows: TGCAGCGTTTTCGCTGGATCGGGATACGAGCAGTACTTC.

This clonotype was observed a few times. The chain links TRBV28 to TRBJ2-3; the D gene is possibly TRBD2 (7 bases). The V and J ends lost 3 bases and 4 bases respectively, with 23 bases between them. Germline values: CDR1 MDHEN, CDR2 SYDVKM. The CDR3 is made up of 18 amino acids. The CDR3 here is CASSFHRGAWEIADTQYF. For the CDR3, the DNA is TGTGCCAGCAGTTTTCATCGGGGGGCGTGGGAAATTGCAGATACGCAGTATTTT.

This clonotype was observed at least ten times. The chain combines TRBV4-3 with TRBJ2-7; the match to TRBD1 covers 8 bases. This CDR3 spans 16 amino acids. Germline CDR1 is LGHNA and CDR2 is YSLEER. V shed 2 bases, J shed 3 bases, and the junction held 9 bases outside the gene matches. The CDR3, as DNA: TGCGCCAGCAGCCAAACTGTCGACAGGGGTTTCTACGAGCAGTACTTC. Its protein product is CASSQTVDRGFYEQYF.

This clonotype was observed many times. V usage is TRBV27 and J usage is TRBJ1-1; possible D gene TRBD1, 5 bases. From germline, CDR1 is MNHEY and CDR2 SMNVEV (reference sequence). The CDR3 has 13 residues. Trimming stripped 5 bases from V and 12 bases from J, with 19 bases between. CDR3 residues: CASSTRGAVVSFF. DNA for the CDR3: TGTGCCAGCAGTACCCGAGGGGCCGTCGTATCTTTCTTT.

There are many counts of this clonotype. This chain joins TRBV4-3 and TRBJ2-3; D is ambiguous. Trimming shortened V by 1 base and J by 2 bases, and 4 bases separated the two germline ends. There are 13 residues in the CDR3. Germline V CDR1 and CDR2: LGHNA, YSLEER. CDR3 nucleotide sequence: TGCGCCAGCAGCCAAGCTTACACAGATACGCAGTATTTT. Residues: CASSQAYTDTQYF.

This clonotype was observed many times. The V and J genes are TRBV20-1 and TRBJ2-1; D unclear. The germline V gene has CDR1 DFQATT and CDR2 SNEGSKA (reference sequence). The CDR3 is made up of 12 amino acids. Trimming took 3 bases from V and 3 from J, leaving 6 bases between them. The CDR3 region is CSASASYNEQFF. The CDR3 region has the DNA TGCAGTGCTAGTGCTAGCTACAATGAGCAGTTCTTC.

This clonotype was picked up a small number of times. The CDR3 here is CASSLGRGGVGKQYF. The CDR3 DNA is TGTGCCAGCAGCTTAGGCCGCGGGGGGGTTGGGAAGCAGTACTTC. The chain employs TRBV7-2 and TRBJ2-7; 9 nucleotides align to TRBD2. CDR1 is SGHTA, CDR2 FQGNSA, per germline. The CDR3 runs to 15 residues. V gave up 1 base and J gave up 8 bases; unmatched junction bases: 9.

This clonotype showed up just a few times. J is TRBJ2-7 and V is TRBV7-9, with D unresolved. The germline V and J ends were trimmed by 5 bases and 5 bases, with 10 bases remaining between them. This CDR3 is built from 12 residues. The germline V gene encodes CDR1 SEHNR and CDR2 FQNEAQ (reference sequence). The CDR3 is CASSISVDEQYF. CDR3 coding DNA: TGTGCCAGCAGCATCTCCGTCGACGAGCAGTACTTC.

This clonotype showed up many times. V usage is TRBV12-3 or TRBV12-4 and J usage is TRBJ2-2, with 8 bases that match TRBD1. The CDR3 has 14 residues. The J segment lost 5 bases and the V segment lost 5 bases, leaving 4 bases of the junction unmatched. The CDR3 is CASSPRDRTGELFF. CDR3 bases: TGTGCCAGCAGTCCTAGGGACAGGACCGGGGAGCTGTTTTTT.

This clonotype was seen many times. This sequence joins TRBV20-1 and TRBJ1-6; D unclear. Germline loops: CDR1 DFQATT, CDR2 SNEGSKA (reference sequence). Trimming stripped 1 base from V and 9 bases from J, with 13 bases between. The CDR3 contains 14 residues. This CDR3 is CSARGADISSPLHF. CDR3 nucleotides: TGCAGTGCTAGAGGGGCAGACATCTCTTCACCCCTCCACTTT.

A word on this clonotype: A much larger clone lies a single base off, so this may be a read error. The chain employs TRBV6-5 and TRBJ2-7; 7 bases fit TRBD2. Germline trimming cut 0 bases from V and 6 bases from J; bases unmatched to any gene: 11. Germline V gene lookup returns CDR1 MNHEY and CDR2 SVGAGI. CDR3 length: 16 amino acids. The CDR3 region is CASSYSGRTRVFEQYF. The CDR3 DNA is TGTGCCAGCAGTTACTCAGGACGGACTAGAGTCTTCGAGCAGTACTTC.

Ten or more counts support this clonotype. CDR3 sequence (DNA): TGTGCCAGCAGTGAACTAGCGGACGTACACCACACGTACAATGAGCAGTTCTTC. This gives the protein CASSELADVHHTYNEQFF. J is TRBJ2-1 and V is TRBV2; 7 positions agree with TRBD2. J was trimmed by 4 bases and V by 2 bases; bases with no gene match: 14. The germline CDR1 and CDR2 sequences are SNHLY and FYNNEI. The CDR3 covers 18 residues.

This clonotype was detected ten times or more. The chain uses TRBV7-2 and TRBJ2-3; a possible D gene is TRBD1 (5 bases). Germline-derived CDR1 and CDR2 are SGHTA and FQGNSA. The V end lost 5 bases, the J end lost 0 bases, and 12 bases lay between the germline ends. This CDR3 is 15 amino acids long. The CDR3 loop is CASSKRAGSTDTQYF. As DNA, the CDR3 is TGTGCCAGCAGCAAAAGGGCAGGGAGCACAGATACGCAGTATTTT. Using reference TRBV7-2 and TRBJ2-3 for the parts outside the CDR3, the full variable domain is GAGVSQSPSNKVTEKGKDVELRCDPISGHTALYWYRQSLGQGLEFLIYFQGNSAPDKSGLPSDRFSAERTGGSVSTLTIQRTQQEDSAVYLCASSKRAGSTDTQYFGPGTRLTVL.

Ten or more counts support this clonotype. This chain connects TRBV29-1 to TRBJ2-7; D possibly corresponds to TRBD2 (6 bases). The CDR3 totals 15 residues. Germline-derived CDR1 and CDR2 are SQVTM and ANQGSEA. Deletions cut 1 base from V and 2 bases from J, with 15 bases between. In DNA, the CDR3 is TGCAGCGTTGAAGGGATCCGCGGGGCCGCCTACGAGCAGTACTTC. Protein product: CSVEGIRGAAYEQYF.

This clonotype appeared a few times. The chain uses TRBV29-1 and TRBJ2-5; the D call may be TRBD1 or TRBD2 (5 bases each). Germline CDR1 and CDR2: SQVTM and ANQGSEA. The CDR3 runs 12 residues. Trimming stripped 8 bases from V and 1 base from J, with 11 bases between. This CDR3 is CSLRGFQETQYF. CDR3 bases: TGCAGCCTGAGGGGTTTCCAAGAGACCCAGTACTTC.

This clonotype has a count of ten or more. V is TRBV20-1 and J is TRBJ2-7; TRBD2 matches at 12 bases. The CDR3 is made up of 15 amino acids. Looked up from germline, CDR1 is DFQATT and CDR2 is SNEGSKA (reference sequence). J gave up 3 bases and V 1 base, and 4 bases lay outside the gene matches. CDR3 nucleotide sequence: TGCAGTGCTAGAGGACTAGCGGGAGTGTACTACGAGCAGTACTTC. This gives the protein CSARGLAGVYYEQYF.

In this sample, this clonotype turned up many times. The chain employs TRBV5-1 and TRBJ2-7; 9 positions agree with TRBD1. The CDR3 length is 15 residues. The germline gives CDR1 SGHRS, CDR2 YFSETQ. The V gene end was trimmed by 3 bases and the J gene end by 2 bases; junction bases not matched to a gene: 6. CDR3 sequence reads: CASSSSGQGPYEQYF. The CDR3 bases are TGCGCCAGCAGCTCCTCGGGACAGGGTCCCTACGAGCAGTACTTC.

This clonotype appeared a few times. The rearrangement joins TRBV19 to TRBJ2-3; tentatively, D is TRBD2 (5 bases). Trimming took 3 bases from V and 6 from J, leaving 13 bases between them. This CDR3 has 14 residues. Germline CDR1 is LNHDA and CDR2 is SQIVND (reference sequence). Here the CDR3 reads CASSISDGGDTQYF. The CDR3 coding sequence is TGTGCCAGTAGTATTTCAGACGGCGGGGATACGCAGTATTTT.

A few counts support this clonotype. The rearrangement joins TRBV6-2 or TRBV6-3 to TRBJ1-1; 9 bases are a match to TRBD1. There are 16 residues in the CDR3. V shed 7 bases and J 0 bases; nucleotides not matched to a gene: 9. Per the germline V gene, CDR1 is MNHEY and CDR2 is SVGEGT. The CDR3 loop reads CASNPLRTGVNTEAFF. CDR3 coding DNA: TGTGCCAGCAACCCCCTTCGGACAGGGGTGAACACTGAAGCTTTCTTT.

In this sample, this clonotype turned up many times. This rearrangement joins TRBV4-1 to TRBJ1-2, with D possibly matching TRBD1 (6 bases). Per the germline V gene, CDR1 is MGHRA and CDR2 is YSYEKL. V gave up 4 bases and J gave up 4 bases, with 10 bases separating them. The CDR3 totals 13 residues. CDR3 sequence: CASSPGAPYGYTF. In DNA form, the CDR3 reads TGCGCCAGCAGCCCAGGGGCGCCCTATGGCTACACCTTC.

This clonotype was counted at least ten times. The rearrangement uses TRBV29-1 and TRBJ2-1, with D perhaps matching TRBD2 (5 bases). Germline CDR1 SQVTM, CDR2 ANQGSEA. V gave up 4 bases and J gave up 4 bases, with 14 bases separating them. The CDR3 contains 14 residues. The CDR3 coding sequence is TGCAGCGTTGCGTGGCGGGTCCCTTACAATGAGCAGTTCTTC. Translated: CSVAWRVPYNEQFF.

This clonotype was recorded once. CDR3 loop: CSARALTPGPPVDIQYF. In DNA, the CDR3 is TGCAGTGCTAGAGCATTAACTCCGGGACCGCCAGTGGACATTCAGTACTTC. The V gene is TRBV20-1, the J gene TRBJ2-4; D may correspond to TRBD1 or TRBD2 (5 bases each). The germline V gene encodes CDR1 DFQATT and CDR2 SNEGSKA (reference sequence). V lost 1 base and J 8 bases, leaving 24 bases between the germline ends. This CDR3 region has 17 residues.

This clonotype is a singleton in its sample. The chain combines TRBV28 with TRBJ2-3; 11 nucleotides line up with TRBD1. Germline CDR1 MDHEN, CDR2 SYDVKM. This CDR3 has 18 residues. Trimming at V came to 3 bases and at J to 0 bases, leaving 8 bases not matched to a gene. The CDR3 bases are TGTGCCAGCAGTTTGGACAGGGGGCGGTCCTCTAGCACAGATACGCAGTATTTT. It yields the protein CASSLDRGRSSSTDTQYF.

This clonotype has ten or more counts. The chain carries TRBV29-1 and TRBJ2-5; D ambiguous. CDR1 is SQVTM, CDR2 ANQGSEA, per germline. CDR3 length: 12 residues. With 4 bases removed from V and 2 bases from J, the gap between germline ends came to 8 bases. The CDR3 bases are TGCAGCGTTGGCGGCAGTCAAGAGACCCAGTACTTC. Its protein product is CSVGGSQETQYF.

This clonotype was recorded many times. This chain uses TRBV10-3 with TRBJ2-1; 14 bases match TRBD2. Germline V gives CDR1 ENHRY, CDR2 SYGVKD. Unmatched junction bases numbered 8, after V lost 4 bases and J lost 9 bases. The CDR3 loop spans 16 amino acids. The CDR3 DNA follows: TGTGCCATCAGTGGGAACACGGGACTAGCGGGAGTTGAGCAGTTCTTC. Translated: CAISGNTGLAGVEQFF.

As concerns this clonotype: A much larger clone lies one base from this, so it may be a read error. The chain links TRBV6-1 to TRBJ2-3; 7 bases match TRBD2. Germline lookup yields CDR1 MNHNS and CDR2 SASEGT. The trim removed 3 bases at V and 2 bases at J, leaving 2 bases unmatched. The CDR3 covers 14 residues. The DNA of the CDR3 is TGTGCCAGCAGTGACCTAGCGGACACAGATACGCAGTATTTT. It specifies CASSDLADTDTQYF.